Given below is one TCR beta chain in context. Its antigen is as yet unknown. The source of the sample is a study of CD8 T cells in ankylosing spondylitis. Study-wide findings and caveats: In the blood and synovial fluid of reactive arthritis, some motif variants had been previously reported. Within ankylosing spondylitis blood, a TCR beta motif made up of roughly eight highly homologous variants appeared to be characteristic. Within matched ankylosing spondylitis synovial fluid, disease-linked clones were reportedly significantly enriched.

Libraries of TCR beta came from quantitative 5'-RACE with molecular barcodes. TCRdb independently ran MiXCR on the 5' RACE reads; one entry per CDR3 protein. The data contain about 250,000 distinct CDR3 sequences, roughly a third of them singletons. Trimming cost V 0 bases and J 5 bases; bases outside gene matches: 8. Per germline, CDR1 MNHEY and CDR2 SVGAGI. The CDR3 consists of 17 residues. The TCR originated in a male donor with ankylosing spondylitis or in good health (not recorded which). What was sequenced was blood, either unsorted or a sorted T cell fraction (not recorded which). J is TRBJ2-1 and V is TRBV6-5, with 9 bases aligning to TRBD2. The CDR3 nucleotides are TGTGCCAGCAGTTACTCGGAGTGGGGCGGGGGGGACAATGAGCAGTTCTTC. Translating gives CASSYSEWGGGDNEQFF.